The text below deals with one T cell receptor (beta chain). Its antigen is currently unknown. Indicated time point: sample taken at primary tumor resection. Researchers sequenced whole RNA taken from tumor, nontumor lung or frozen PBMC without sorting. Donors were approximately 70 untreated early-stage non-small cell lung cancer patients. Germline loops: CDR1 MNHNS, CDR2 SASEGT. V lost 3 bases and J lost 3; bases outside the gene matches: 4. The CDR3 consists of 14 residues. These data are taken from a study of spatial heterogeneity in lung cancer. Study summary: Raw-read counts averaged over ten per unique TCR and UMI combination.

Carried by each TCR cDNA molecule was a unique molecular identifier. TCRdb itself ran the 5' RACE reads through MiXCR, one entry per CDR3 protein. The data show tens of thousands of distinct CDR3 sequences, with over 10% seen just once and 3.5% to 5.5% held by the top ten. Study findings and constraints: In blood, ubiquitous expanded tumor TCRs appeared more at resection than follow-up.

The source of this sequence is a male donor with early-stage non-small cell lung cancer. The source material was PBMCs, sampled at surgery. This sequence joins TRBV6-1 and TRBJ2-7; TRBD1 matches 8 bases. CDR3 residues: CASSEGRGLYEQYF. The CDR3 DNA reads TGTGCCAGCAGTGAGGGCAGGGGGCTCTACGAGCAGTACTTC.